The text below deals with one TCR beta chain. Its antigen is currently unknown. CDR1 SGHVS and CDR2 FQNEAQ come from the germline V gene. The CDR3 spans 18 residues. J gave up 4 bases and V 1 base, and 8 bases lay outside the gene matches. TCRdb independently ran MiXCR on the 5' RACE reads; one entry per CDR3 protein. Of just under 600,000 distinct CDR3 sequences in the sample, less than 15% were seen once. This entry belongs to a study of T cells after yellow fever vaccination. Findings of the study overall: Clonotypes appearing in both CD4 and CD8 compartments existed, and their share was small.

This TCR derives from a man aged 25 to 45 who received the YFV17D yellow fever vaccine. The material was PBMCs, obtained on the day of the yellow fever booster vaccination. The chain uses TRBV7-8 and TRBJ2-5; 14 nucleotides agree with TRBD2. The CDR3 region has the DNA TGTGCCAGCAGCTTAGGATACTCGGGGACTAGCGGGAGAGAGACCCAGTACTTC. Translation gives CASSLGYSGTSGRETQYF.